The rows below give T cell receptor beta chains drawn from one sample of a study of blood T cell repertoires in COVID-19. Here immunoSEQ multiplex PCR was the method, and the copy in TCRdb shows in-frame clones only, minus some. The table shows a few hundred thousand clones, with roughly 87% occurring only once. The sequencing sample was made of peripheral blood. Receptors were obtained from a man aged 18 to 30 with active or convalescent COVID-19. The CDR3 runs from the conserved cysteine through the conserved F or W. The order of the fields is clone size, D gene, J gene, V gene, CDR3 DNA, CDR3 protein. The D gene is left open where the match is weak. The size entry is marked missing in some rows and otherwise reads once, few, many or a size class.

-	-	TRBJ2-5	TRBV4-1	TGCGCCAGCAGCCAAGTGTCAGGCCAAGAGACCCAGTACTTC	CASSQVSGQETQYF
-	TRBD1	TRBJ2-5	TRBV28	TGTGCCAGCAGACGCACCCCCAGGACAGGTGGACAAGAGACCCAGTACTTC	CASRRTPRTGGQETQYF
-	TRBD2	TRBJ2-3	TRBV7-2	TGTGCCAGCAGCTTAGGTAGCGGGGGAACAGATACGCAGTATTTT	CASSLGSGGTDTQYF
-	-	TRBJ1-2	TRBV5-5	TGTGCCAGCAGCTTGTCGGAGTATAACTATGGCTACACCTTC	CASSLSEYNYGYTF
-	TRBD1	TRBJ1-2	TRBV28	TGTGCCAGCAGGGCCCCAGCAGGGGGTAACTATGGCTACACCTTC	CASRAPAGGNYGYTF
-	TRBD1	TRBJ1-6	TRBV5-8	TGTGCCAGCAGCCTCGGACAGGGCTATAATTCACCCCTCCACTTT	CASSLGQGYNSPLHF
once	TRBD1	TRBJ2-1	TRBV9	TGTGCCAGCAGCGTAGAGGTGACAGGGGTCCATTCCTACAATGAGCAGTTCTTC	CASSVEVTGVHSYNEQFF
-	TRBD1	TRBJ2-1	TRBV2	TGTGCCAGCAGTGCCCTCGGGACAGGGCGCAATGAGCAGTTCTTC	CASSALGTGRNEQFF
-	-	TRBJ2-3	TRBV6-2/TRBV6-3	TGTGCCAGCAGTCCCCCTGGGGCCACAGATACGCAGTATTTT	CASSPPGATDTQYF
-	TRBD2	TRBJ2-2	TRBV5-1	TGCGCCAGCAGCTCCAAGAGTAGCGGGAGCACCGGGGAGCTGTTTTTT	CASSSKSSGSTGELFF
-	-	TRBJ2-1	TRBV29-1	TGCAGCGTCATTGACACCAGCTCCTACAATGAGCAGTTCTTC	CSVIDTSSYNEQFF
-	-	TRBJ2-5	TRBV3-1/TRBV3-2	TGTGCCAGCAGTGAATCGACACTCCAAGAGACCCAGTACTTC	CASSESTLQETQYF
-	-	TRBJ1-1	TRBV7-3	TGTGCCAGCAGCTTATTTCCGGGGACTGAAGCTTTCTTT	CASSLFPGTEAFF
-	TRBD2	TRBJ2-1	TRBV9	TGTGCCAGCAGCGTAGCTACTAGCGGGAGTGTGGGTGAGCAGTTCTTC	CASSVATSGSVGEQFF
-	TRBD1	TRBJ2-3	TRBV5-1	TGCGCCAGCAGCTTCTCGGACAGGGGGCTTCGCACAGATACGCAGTATTTT	CASSFSDRGLRTDTQYF
-	TRBD2	TRBJ2-3	TRBV20-1	TGCAGTGCTAGTATCCGGGAGGGCCGTTGGGCAGATACGCAGTATTTT	CSASIREGRWADTQYF
once	TRBD1	TRBJ1-4	TRBV11-2	TGTGCCAGCAGCCAAGACAGGGTCGGCGAAAAACTGTTTTTT	CASSQDRVGEKLFF
-	TRBD2	TRBJ2-5	TRBV7-8	TGTGCCAGCAGCTTAGGAGGCCCGGGACTAGCGGGAAAGGCCCAGTACTTC	CASSLGGPGLAGKAQYF
-	TRBD2	TRBJ2-2	TRBV14	TGTGCCAGCAGCCAAGAAGATCTAGCGGGCGGCACCGGGGAGCTGTTTTTT	CASSQEDLAGGTGELFF
once	-	TRBJ2-7	TRBV18	TGTGCCAGCTTTTCGAGGGACGAGCAGTACTTC	CASFSRDEQYF
-	-	TRBJ1-6	TRBV3-1/TRBV3-2	TGTGCCAGCAGCCAAGATGTGGGCACCCCAAATAATTCACCCCTCCACTTT	CASSQDVGTPNNSPLHF
-	-	TRBJ1-1	TRBV28	TGTGCCAGCAGCTTCAGAGGTACCACTGAAGCTTTCTTT	CASSFRGTTEAFF
-	TRBD1	TRBJ2-5	TRBV29-1	TGCAGCGTTGAAGACATGGAGACAGGGCAAGAGACCCAGTACTTC	CSVEDMETGQETQYF
-	-	TRBJ2-7	TRBV6-2/TRBV6-3	TGTGCCAGCAGTTACTCCTTCTACGAGCAGTACTTC	CASSYSFYEQYF
-	-	TRBJ1-1	TRBV7-3	TGTGCCAGCAGCTCACAGGGAACTGAAGCTTTCTTT	CASSSQGTEAFF
once	TRBD2	TRBJ2-3	TRBV28	TGTGCCAGCAGGCATACTAGCGGGATCACAGATACGCAGTATTTT	CASRHTSGITDTQYF
-	-	TRBJ2-7	TRBV28	TGTGCCAGCTGCACCTCCTCTTTGGCAGGGGCGTACGAGCAGTACTTC	CASCTSSLAGAYEQYF
-	-	TRBJ2-5	TRBV9	TGTGCCAGCAGCGTCATGACAGGCTGGGGGGAGACCCAGTACTTC	CASSVMTGWGETQYF
-	-	TRBJ2-1	TRBV6-2/TRBV6-3	TGTGCCAGCAGTTACTCGGCTTACAATGAGCAGTTCTTC	CASSYSAYNEQFF
-	-	TRBJ1-1	TRBV25-1	TGTGCCAGCTCCCCCACGGGAGGGACTGAAGCTTTCTTT	CASSPTGGTEAFF
-	TRBD2	TRBJ2-3	TRBV7-9	TGTGCCAGCAGCACCCTTTCGCGGGGGGCACGCACAGATACGCAGTATTTT	CASSTLSRGARTDTQYF
-	TRBD1	TRBJ1-2	TRBV18	TGTGCCAGCTCACAAACAGGGGGCGCGGAATATGGCTACACCTTC	CASSQTGGAEYGYTF
-	-	TRBJ2-2	TRBV28	TGTGCCAGCAGTTTATCCGGGTCCGGGGAGCTGTTTTTT	CASSLSGSGELFF
once	-	TRBJ2-3	TRBV10-3	TGTGCCATCAGCGGGAGTGGCACAGATACGCAGTATTTT	CAISGSGTDTQYF
-	-	TRBJ1-5	TRBV7-2	TGTGCCAGCAGCTTAGGGCAGGCTAGCAATCAGCCCCAGCATTTT	CASSLGQASNQPQHF
-	-	TRBJ2-7	TRBV23-1	TGCGCCAGCACCATCAATGCGGCTTTCTACGAGCAGTACTTC	CASTINAAFYEQYF
-	TRBD2	TRBJ2-7	TRBV7-8	TGTGCCAGCAGTTTATTAGCGGGGCCGGCCTACGAGCAGTACTTC	CASSLLAGPAYEQYF
-	-	TRBJ2-7	TRBV27	TGTGCCAGCAGTTTATTAGGGGACACCTACGAGCAGTACTTC	CASSLLGDTYEQYF
-	-	TRBJ1-1	TRBV7-9	TGTGCCAGCAGCTTAGCGAGCGCAGCGAACACTGAAGCTTTCTTT	CASSLASAANTEAFF
-	-	TRBJ1-6	TRBV28	TGTGCCAGCAGTCAGCAGAAGGGGGTAGAAAGTTCACCCCTCCACTTT	CASSQQKGVESSPLHF
-	-	TRBJ2-6	TRBV18	TGTGCCAGCTCCCAAGGGGGATCTGGGGCCAACGTCCTGACTTTC	CASSQGGSGANVLTF
-	TRBD2	TRBJ2-5	TRBV5-1	TGCGCCACCCGGCGGGGGGGCGGGAGTTTTGAAGAGACCCAGTACTTC	CATRRGGGSFEETQYF
-	TRBD2	TRBJ2-1	TRBV7-2	TGTGCCAGCAGCTTTTCCAGCGGGGGGGCTGGTGAGCAGTTCTTC	CASSFSSGGAGEQFF
-	-	TRBJ1-1	TRBV10-3	TGTGCCATCAGTGAGGGCGGTTCTGCTGAAGCTTTCTTT	CAISEGGSAEAFF
-	-	TRBJ1-5	TRBV28	TGTGCCAGCAGTTTACCTCAGGGAGGCCAGCCCCAGCATTTT	CASSLPQGGQPQHF
once	-	TRBJ2-3	TRBV11-3	TGTGCCAGCAGTTCTCAGGGGATTACGCAGTATTTT	CASSSQGITQYF
-	TRBD2	TRBJ2-1	TRBV11-2	TGTGCCAGCAGCGGACCTAGCGGGAGTTATTACAATGAGCAGTTCTTC	CASSGPSGSYYNEQFF
-	-	TRBJ1-3	TRBV5-1	TGCGCCAGCAGCTTGGAAGGGGTCAGGGTGAGCTCTGGAAACACCATATATTTT	CASSLEGVRVSSGNTIYF
-	TRBD1	TRBJ1-1	TRBV27	TGTGCCACCATTGGACAGGGGGCATACGGCACTGAAGCTTTCTTT	CATIGQGAYGTEAFF
-	-	TRBJ2-5	TRBV3-1/TRBV3-2	TGTGCCAGCAGCCAACCGCGGGACTCCTTTCAGCAAGAGACCCAGTACTTC	CASSQPRDSFQQETQYF
few	-	TRBJ2-7	TRBV6-5	TGTGCCAGCAGTTACTCGTCCGCGGGAAGCTCCTACGAGCAGTACTTC	CASSYSSAGSSYEQYF
once	-	TRBJ1-2	TRBV6-2/TRBV6-3	TGTGCCAGCAGTTACTCGACTTTGGGGCTAAACTATGGCTACACCTTC	CASSYSTLGLNYGYTF
-	TRBD2	TRBJ2-1	TRBV18	TGTGCCAGCTCACCACTAGCGGGTAGCTCCTACAATGAGCAGTTCTTC	CASSPLAGSSYNEQFF
-	-	TRBJ1-1	TRBV14	TGTGCCAGCAGCCATTATGACCCGGGGGAGACTGAAGCTTTCTTT	CASSHYDPGETEAFF
-	TRBD2	TRBJ2-4	TRBV9	TGTGCCAGCAGCGTAGATAGCGGGGGTCAAAACATTCAGTACTTC	CASSVDSGGQNIQYF
-	-	TRBJ1-5	TRBV2	TGTGCCAGCAGTGGGGGCCGGGGCAATCAGCCCCAGCATTTT	CASSGGRGNQPQHF
-	TRBD1	TRBJ1-4	TRBV3-1/TRBV3-2	TGTGCCAGCAGCCAAAAGGGACAGCCAAATGAAAAACTGTTTTTT	CASSQKGQPNEKLFF